This T cell receptor beta chain was profiled in a study of PD-L1 blockade in urothelial cancer. As to time point: peripheral blood 6 weeks after treatment start. Here immunoSEQ multiplex PCR was the method, and the copy in TCRdb shows in-frame clones only, minus some. Of 80,000 to 95,000 clones listed, over 80% were seen once; the top ten hold under 8.5%. This CDR3 region has 16 residues. Germline CDR1 SGHTA, CDR2 FQGNSA. The V and J ends lost 5 bases and 4 bases, in that order; junction bases with no gene match: 10. The clonotype was recovered from a man aged 70-80 years with urothelial cancer. Sequencing was performed on PBMCs, taken around atezolizumab (anti-PD-L1) treatment. The chain has TRBV7-2 and TRBJ1-1; 10 nucleotides match TRBD1. The CDR3 DNA follows: TGTGCCAGCAGCCCGCACCTGACAGGGGGCAGCACTGAAGCTTTCTTT. Translation gives CASSPHLTGGSTEAFF.